This T cell receptor beta chain was identified in a study of identifying expanded T cells in peripheral blood. General observations from the study: Variance in clone template counts between approximately 2-week samples significantly increased with total template count across all healthy donors. About 1.2 clones differed between technical replicates, versus approximately 16 and 20 over time.

A note on this clone: Its antigen is currently unknown.

Germline-derived CDR1 and CDR2 are SGHAT and FQNNGV. Between the trimmed V and J ends, which lost 0 bases and 2 bases, there was a span of 19 bases. The CDR3 consists of 18 residues. No infections or other immune events were documented during collection. Sequencing used immunoSEQ multiplex PCR; TCRdb keeps in-frame clones, though not all of them. Found here are about 90,000 clones, nearly 90% of them singletons; the top ten hold about 6%. The source of this sequence is a person between 18 and 75 years old in good health. V usage is TRBV11-2 and J usage is TRBJ2-5; D unresolved. Sequencing used blood. CDR3 sequence (DNA): TGTGCCAGCAGCTTAGATGGTGGGGTACTGGAATTTCAAGAGACCCAGTACTTC. Protein product: CASSLDGGVLEFQETQYF. Filled out from reference TRBV11-2 and TRBJ2-5, the complete variable domain reads EAGVAQSPRYKIIEKRQSVAFWCNPISGHATLYWYQQILGQGPKLLIQFQNNGVVDDSQLPKDRFSAERLKGVDSTLKIQPAKLEDSAVYLCASSLDGGVLEFQETQYFGPGTRLLVL.